This T cell receptor (beta chain) was captured by sequencing in a study of blood T cells in healthy people across ages. Study summary: In model experiments, template switching was able to capture about one barcoded beta molecule for every two T cells that were present.

Study observations and caveats: Among long-lived donors, naive CD4+ cells were more numerous and diversity higher than in aged donors. Per million T cells, TCR beta diversity dropped roughly linearly as age increased.

This CDR3 spans 11 amino acids. Germline V gene lookup returns CDR1 DFQATT and CDR2 SNEGSKA (reference sequence). V was trimmed by 3 bases and J by 2 bases, leaving 3 bases between them. Turning to this clonotype: The antigen remains undetermined.

Alongside a J-beta primer mix, a sample-barcoded 5' primer served in a second PCR lasting about 6 to 11 cycles. Each of the samples gave a minimum of 3 million paired-end reads that contained CDR3. TCRdb passed the 5' RACE reads through MiXCR, listing each CDR3 protein once. This table holds 700,000 to 950,000 distinct CDR3 sequences, 55% to 75% found once. The sequenced sample consisted of blood. The source is a man in his thirties or forties in good health. The rearrangement links TRBV20-1 to TRBJ2-3; D is uncertain. The CDR3 coding sequence is TGCAGTGCTAGGATCACAGATACGCAGTATTTT. The encoded protein is CSARITDTQYF.